A single sample gave rise to the 7 T cell receptor beta chains below, sequenced in a study of T cells in Graves' hyperthyroidism and ophthalmopathy. There were TCR beta CDR3 regions amplified from RNA transcripts. HTBI primers were the set used in a first-round RT-PCR of the TCR CDR3. One entry per CDR3 protein results from TCRdb running MiXCR on the multiplex PCR reads. The sample consists of about 300,000 distinct CDR3 sequences, roughly 18% of them appearing once. The sample consisted of blood. The receptors come from a man aged 50-59 years with Graves' ophthalmopathy.

This rearrangement joins TRBV2 to TRBJ2-2, with TRBD2 matching 11 bases. J was trimmed by 4 bases and V by 8 bases; bases with no gene match: 9. This CDR3 region has 16 residues. The germline CDR1 and CDR2 sequences are SNHLY and FYNNEI. CDR3 sequence: CASLPGTSGFTGELFF. The DNA of the CDR3 is TGTGCCAGCCTCCCCGGGACTAGCGGATTCACCGGGGAGCTGTTTTTT.

This clonotype was detected only a few times. The genes are TRBV20-1 and TRBJ2-2, with 13 bases fitting TRBD2. After removal of 6 bases from V and 0 bases from J, the junction contained 10 bases not matched to a gene. The CDR3 has 18 amino acids. Germline values: CDR1 DFQATT, CDR2 SNEGSKA (reference sequence). The chain's CDR3 is CSARWTSGRGANTGELFF. The CDR3 DNA sequence: TGCAGTGCCAGGTGGACTAGCGGGAGAGGGGCGAACACCGGGGAGCTGTTTTTT.

This clonotype was seen repeatedly, ten times or more. The chain is built from TRBV30 and TRBJ2-1; D may be TRBD2 (7 bases). The CDR3 length is 14 residues. Per germline, CDR1 GTSNPN and CDR2 SVGIG (reference sequence). Trimming removed 0 bases from V and 10 bases from J, with 16 bases in between. For the CDR3, the DNA is TGTGCCTGGAGTGTCGTTACAGGGAGGGGAGAGCAGTTCTTC. This codes for CAWSVVTGRGEQFF.

This clonotype was counted ten times or more. This chain joins TRBV9 and TRBJ2-7; 12 positions match TRBD2. V shed 4 bases, J shed 6 bases, and the junction held 8 bases outside the gene matches. CDR1 and CDR2 from the germline V gene are SGDLS and YYNGEE. The CDR3 totals 15 residues. The CDR3 coding sequence is TGTGCCAGCAGCCCCTCGACTAGCGGGAGAACCGAGCAGTACTTC. Protein product: CASSPSTSGRTEQYF.

The chain recombines TRBV28 with TRBJ2-1, with D perhaps matching TRBD2 (6 bases). Per the germline V gene, CDR1 is MDHEN and CDR2 is SYDVKM. The germline V and J ends were trimmed by 7 bases and 5 bases, with 15 bases remaining between them. This CDR3 is built from 14 residues. Here the CDR3 reads CASTPASVNNEQFF. CDR3 DNA: TGTGCCAGCACCCCCGCTAGCGTGAACAATGAGCAGTTCTTC. Drawing the rest from reference TRBV28 and TRBJ2-1, the complete variable domain is DVKVTQSSRYLVKRTGEKVFLECVQDMDHENMFWYRQDPGLGLRLIYFSYDVKMKEKGDIPEGYSVSREKKERFSLILESASTNQTSMYLCASTPASVNNEQFFGPGTRLTVL.

The V and J genes are TRBV10-3 and TRBJ1-2; D is unclear. Germline V gene sequence: CDR1 ENHRY, CDR2 SYGVKD. The CDR3 sequence is 13 residues long. The V and J ends lost 2 bases and 2 bases respectively, with 6 bases between them. The CDR3 DNA is TGTGCCATCAGTGAGACAGAGAACTATGGCTACACCTTC. Amino acid sequence: CAISETENYGYTF.

A few counts support this clonotype. V and J are TRBV25-1 and TRBJ2-7; 7 nucleotides line up with TRBD2. The CDR3 consists of 14 residues. V was pared by 8 bases and J by 4 bases, with 11 bases of the junction left unmatched. Germline CDR1 is MGHDK and CDR2 is SYGVNS. For the CDR3, the DNA is TGTGCCAGCGGGGAGCGGGGCAGGCCATACGAGCAGTACTTC. This gives the protein CASGERGRPYEQYF.